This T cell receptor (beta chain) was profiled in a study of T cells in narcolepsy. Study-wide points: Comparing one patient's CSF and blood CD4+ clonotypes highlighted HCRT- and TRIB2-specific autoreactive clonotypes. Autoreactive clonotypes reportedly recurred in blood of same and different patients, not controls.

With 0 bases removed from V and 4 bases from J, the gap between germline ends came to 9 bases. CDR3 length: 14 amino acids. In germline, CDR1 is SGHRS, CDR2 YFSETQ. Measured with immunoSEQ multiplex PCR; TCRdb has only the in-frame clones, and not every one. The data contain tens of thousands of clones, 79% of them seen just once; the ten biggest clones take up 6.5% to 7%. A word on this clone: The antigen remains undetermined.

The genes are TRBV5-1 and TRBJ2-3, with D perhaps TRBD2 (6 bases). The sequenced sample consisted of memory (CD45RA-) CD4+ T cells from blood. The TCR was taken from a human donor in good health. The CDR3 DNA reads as TGCGCCAGCAGCTTGGGGCGACTAGCAGATACGCAGTATTTT. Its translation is CASSLGRLADTQYF.